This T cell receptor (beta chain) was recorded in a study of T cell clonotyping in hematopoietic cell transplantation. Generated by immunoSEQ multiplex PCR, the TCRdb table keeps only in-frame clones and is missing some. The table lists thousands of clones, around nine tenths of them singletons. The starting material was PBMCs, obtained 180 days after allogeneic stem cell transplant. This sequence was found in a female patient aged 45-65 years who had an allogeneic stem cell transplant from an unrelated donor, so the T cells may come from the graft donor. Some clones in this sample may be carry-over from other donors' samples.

The CDR3 here is CASSFGTGSYEQYF. DNA of the CDR3: TGTGCCAGCAGCTTCGGGACAGGGTCATACGAGCAGTACTTC. The chain is built from TRBV7-6 and TRBJ2-7; 9 nucleotides agree with TRBD1. Trimming cost V 3 bases and J 4 bases; bases outside gene matches: 4. The CDR3 has 14 residues. CDR1 and CDR2 from the germline V gene are SGHVS and FNYEAQ.